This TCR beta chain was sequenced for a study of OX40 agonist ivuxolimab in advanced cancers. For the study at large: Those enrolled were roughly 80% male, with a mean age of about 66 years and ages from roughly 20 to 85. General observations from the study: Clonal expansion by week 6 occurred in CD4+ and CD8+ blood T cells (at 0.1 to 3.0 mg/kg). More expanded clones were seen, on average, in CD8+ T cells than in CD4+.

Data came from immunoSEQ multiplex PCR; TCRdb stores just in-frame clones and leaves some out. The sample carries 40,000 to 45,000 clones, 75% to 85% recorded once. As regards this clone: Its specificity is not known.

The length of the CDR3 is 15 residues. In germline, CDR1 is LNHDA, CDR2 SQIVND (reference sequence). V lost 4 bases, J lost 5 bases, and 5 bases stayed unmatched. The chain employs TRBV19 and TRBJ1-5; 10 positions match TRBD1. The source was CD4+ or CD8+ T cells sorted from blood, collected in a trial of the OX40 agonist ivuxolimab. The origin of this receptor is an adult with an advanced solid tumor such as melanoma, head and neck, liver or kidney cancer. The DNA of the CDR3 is TGTGCCAGTAGTACCCGGGACAGGGGTGATCAGCCCCAGCATTTT. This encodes CASSTRDRGDQPQHF.